The next 28 T cell receptor beta chains were all read from a single sample in a study of CD8 T cells in ankylosing spondylitis. TCRdb called the 5' RACE reads again in MiXCR, with one record for every CDR3 protein. The sample holds 200,000 to 300,000 distinct CDR3 sequences, around 9.2% seen once. Input material: blood, either unsorted or a sorted T cell fraction (not recorded which). Source of these receptors: a male donor with ankylosing spondylitis or in good health (not recorded which).

The table lists this clonotype with many counts. The rearrangement uses TRBV5-6 and TRBJ2-4; D remains ambiguous. CDR1 and CDR2 (germline): SGHDT, YYEEEE. This CDR3 is 13 amino acids long. V was pared by 4 bases and J by 6 bases, with 11 bases between. The CDR3 sequence is CASSGQWGNIQYF. DNA of the CDR3: TGTGCCAGCAGCGGGCAATGGGGAAACATTCAGTACTTC.

In this sample, this clonotype turned up many times. This chain joins TRBV30 and TRBJ2-1; 11 bases are shared with TRBD2. Germline CDR1 and CDR2: GTSNPN and SVGIG (reference sequence). Unmatched junction bases numbered 2, after V lost 3 bases and J lost 4 bases. The CDR3 extends over 14 amino acids. The DNA for the CDR3 is TGTGCCTGGAGCCGGACTAGCGGGTACAATGAGCAGTTCTTC. This translates into CAWSRTSGYNEQFF.

The table lists this clonotype with many counts. This chain connects TRBV5-6 to TRBJ1-1; TRBD1 matches 9 bases. With V trimmed by 5 bases and J by 0 bases, 8 bases remained unmatched. Germline V gene data show CDR1 as SGHDT and CDR2 as YYEEEE. The CDR3 contains 16 residues. In nucleotides, the CDR3 is TGTGCCAGCAGTCGACAGGGGGTAACCTTGAACACTGAAGCTTTCTTT. Translated, it gives CASSRQGVTLNTEAFF. The variable domain in full, completed from reference TRBV5-6 and TRBJ1-1, reads DAGVTQSPTHLIKTRGQQVTLRCSPKSGHDTVSWYQQALGQGPQFIFQYYEEEERQRGNFPDRFSGHQFPNYSSELNVNALLLGDSALYLCASSRQGVTLNTEAFFGQGTRLTVV.

The chain combines TRBV7-2 with TRBJ2-7, with TRBD1 matching over 9 bases. V was pared by 3 bases and J by 0 bases, with 3 bases of the junction left unmatched. This CDR3 comprises 15 residues. Germline V gives CDR1 SGHTA, CDR2 FQGNSA. CDR3: CASSFDRGSSYEQYF. For the CDR3, the DNA is TGTGCCAGCAGCTTCGACAGGGGGTCCTCCTACGAGCAGTACTTC.

This chain connects TRBV20-1 to TRBJ1-1, with a weak D call TRBD1 (6 bases). Trimming stripped 0 bases from V and 0 bases from J, with 20 bases between. CDR3 length: 18 residues. Germline V gene data show CDR1 as DFQATT and CDR2 as SNEGSKA (reference sequence). The CDR3 loop reads CSARDRGGGGRMNTEAFF. The CDR3, as DNA: TGCAGTGCTAGAGATCGGGGGGGAGGGGGAAGGATGAACACTGAAGCTTTCTTT.

This clonotype was recorded at least ten times. This chain joins TRBV21-1 and TRBJ1-5; TRBD1, the D gene given by the table, was not confirmed from the DNA. TRBV21-1 has pseudogene status. The CDR3 runs 14 residues. CDR3 sequence: CASSKGTGDQPQHF. CDR3 DNA sequence: TGTGCCAGCAGCAAGGGAACAGGGGATCAGCCCCAGCATTTT.

Comments on this clonotype: One base away lies a much larger clone, so this may be a sequencing read error. The V and J genes are TRBV20-1 and TRBJ2-7, with 7 bases identical to TRBD1. Unmatched junction bases numbered 8, after V lost 2 bases and J lost 4 bases. Looked up from germline, CDR1 is DFQATT and CDR2 is SNEGSKA (reference sequence). CDR3 length: 14 residues. CDR3 region: CSARPGEGAYEQYF. The CDR3 bases are TGCAGTGCTAGACCAGGAGAGGGGGCTTACGAGCAGTACTTC.

The chain has TRBV18 and TRBJ1-2; D may be TRBD1 (6 bases). V gave up 3 bases and J gave up 6 bases, with 20 bases separating them. Germline V gene data show CDR1 as KGHSH and CDR2 as LQKENI. This CDR3 is 16 amino acids long. The CDR3 bases are TGTGCCAGCTCACCGCCCGGACAGAGAGGGGTTAATGGCTACACCTTC. Amino acids: CASSPPGQRGVNGYTF.

Many counts were recorded for this clonotype. The V call is TRBV6-5, the J call TRBJ1-1, with a possible D match to TRBD1 (6 bases). CDR3 length: 13 amino acids. Germline values: CDR1 MNHEY, CDR2 SVGAGI. Trimming took 2 bases from V and 5 from J, leaving 9 bases between them. The CDR3 DNA reads as TGTGCCAGCAGTTACGACAGGTTGACTGAAGCTTTCTTT. As protein: CASSYDRLTEAFF.

Ten or more counts support this clonotype. The chain combines TRBV6-1 with TRBJ1-5, with 9 bases matching TRBD1. The CDR3 runs 14 residues. Looked up from germline, CDR1 is MNHNS and CDR2 is SASEGT. Unmatched junction bases numbered 10, after V lost 6 bases and J lost 10 bases. Here the CDR3 DNA reads TGTGCCAGCAGGGTAGGGACAGGGTTTCCTCCCCAGCATTTT. It is translated as CASRVGTGFPPQHF.

This clonotype was seen many times. V gene TRBV10-2 combines with J gene TRBJ2-1, with TRBD2 matching over 12 bases. The length of the CDR3 is 15 residues. Per germline, CDR1 WSHSY and CDR2 SAAADI. V shed 6 bases, J shed 3 bases, and the junction held 3 bases outside the gene matches. The CDR3 DNA reads as TGCGCCAGCAGGGAACTAGCGGGAGGCTACAATGAGCAGTTCTTC. Protein product: CASRELAGGYNEQFF.

At least ten counts were recorded for this clonotype. V gene TRBV7-2 combines with J gene TRBJ1-5; D is undetermined. Germline loops: CDR1 SGHTA, CDR2 FQGNSA. V was shortened by 1 base and J by 4 bases, with 14 bases between the two germline ends. The CDR3 is made up of 16 amino acids. CDR3 sequence reads: CASSLGVYGSNQPQHF. As DNA, the CDR3 is TGTGCCAGCAGCTTAGGAGTTTATGGGAGTAATCAGCCCCAGCATTTT.

This clonotype was recorded many times. J is TRBJ2-3 and V is TRBV7-2, with D possibly matching TRBD2 (6 bases). Per the germline V gene, CDR1 is SGHTA and CDR2 is FQGNSA. The CDR3 loop spans 17 amino acids. The V end was cut by 5 bases, the J end by 4 bases, with 22 bases between. CDR3 region: CASSNRRSGQGADTQYF. The CDR3 DNA follows: TGTGCCAGCAGCAATAGAAGGAGCGGGCAAGGGGCAGATACGCAGTATTTT. The full variable domain, its missing parts supplied by reference TRBV7-2 and TRBJ2-3, is GAGVSQSPSNKVTEKGKDVELRCDPISGHTALYWYRQSLGQGLEFLIYFQGNSAPDKSGLPSDRFSAERTGGSVSTLTIQRTQQEDSAVYLCASSNRRSGQGADTQYFGPGTRLTVL.

The DNA of the CDR3 is TGTGCCAGCAGCTTGAGGTCAGGGGATGGGGCCAACGTCCTGACTTTC. Amino acids: CASSLRSGDGANVLTF. The chain carries TRBV5-5 and TRBJ2-6; tentative D call: TRBD1 (6 bases). Germline assignment: CDR1 SGHKS and CDR2 YYEKEE (reference sequence). CDR3 size: 16 residues. Trimming took off 1 base at V and 3 bases at J, with 11 bases between the two ends.

A note on this clonotype: A much more abundant neighbour one base away suggests this may be a read error. V gene TRBV14 combines with J gene TRBJ2-2, with D unclear. The CDR3 totals 15 residues. Trimming pared 4 bases from V and 3 bases from J, leaving 12 bases between. Germline values: CDR1 SGHDN, CDR2 FVKESK. The CDR3 nucleotides are TGTGCCAGCAGCCCCGCGGTTCTGGACACCGGGGAGCTGTTTTTT. This encodes CASSPAVLDTGELFF.

The chain links TRBV20-1 to TRBJ1-1, with TRBD1 matching 7 bases. CDR1 and CDR2 from the germline V gene are DFQATT and SNEGSKA (reference sequence). The CDR3 is made up of 14 amino acids. With V trimmed by 6 bases and J by 3 bases, 10 bases remained unmatched. This chain's CDR3 is CSAQKDRSDTEAFF. CDR3 in DNA: TGCAGTGCCCAAAAGGACAGGTCCGACACTGAAGCTTTCTTT.

This clonotype showed up many times. The V and J genes are TRBV5-5 and TRBJ1-5; the D is unclear. Germline values: CDR1 SGHKS, CDR2 YYEKEE (reference sequence). This CDR3 is 14 amino acids long. The V gene lost 4 bases and the J gene lost 2 bases, with 10 bases spanning the gap. CDR3 sequence: CASSPEGGNQPQHF. The CDR3 DNA sequence: TGTGCCAGCAGCCCGGAGGGAGGCAATCAGCCCCAGCATTTT.

This clonotype has just a few counts. The V and J genes are TRBV4-2 and TRBJ2-3; 12 bases are shared with TRBD2. The V gene's germline CDR1 is LGHNA and CDR2 YNFKEQ. V dropped 8 bases and J dropped 6; count of bases not matched to a gene: 12. The CDR3 is made up of 16 amino acids. CDR3 DNA sequence: TGTGCCAGCGCTGGGGGTCCTAGCGGGGGGGCGGATACGCAGTATTTT. It is translated as CASAGGPSGGADTQYF.

There are a few counts of this clonotype. The CDR3 reads CASSQLTGSPKNIQYF. The CDR3 bases are TGCGCCAGCAGTCAATTGACAGGGTCGCCCAAAAACATTCAGTACTTC. The rearrangement links TRBV23-1 to TRBJ2-4; TRBD1 agrees at 7 bases. TRBV23-1 has ORF status, its function being uncertain. Losses at the gene ends were 1 base for V and 2 bases for J; bases not matched to a gene: 5. The CDR3 runs 16 residues.

This clonotype came up many times. The V and J genes are TRBV10-3 and TRBJ2-1, with TRBD2 matching 7 bases. There are 17 residues in the CDR3. Losses at the gene ends were 0 bases for V and 3 bases for J; bases not matched to a gene: 8. Germline CDR1 and CDR2: ENHRY and SYGVKD. DNA for the CDR3: TGTGCCATCAGTGAGTCGGAGCCAGCGGGGATCTACAATGAGCAGTTCTTC. Amino acid sequence: CAISESEPAGIYNEQFF.

This clonotype was seen ten or more times. J is TRBJ1-2 and V is TRBV25-1; the D gene is possibly TRBD1 (5 bases). Between the trimmed V and J ends, which lost 4 bases and 5 bases, there was a span of 14 bases. The CDR3 length is 14 residues. CDR1 is MGHDK and CDR2 is SYGVNS in the germline V gene. CDR3 nucleotides: TGTGCCAGCAGTGCCGGGACGGCCGTGTATGGCTACACCTTC. Encoded protein: CASSAGTAVYGYTF.

There are many counts of this clonotype. The chain links TRBV12-3 or TRBV12-4 to TRBJ1-1, with TRBD1 matching over 11 bases. The CDR3 is 13 residues long. The trim removed 5 bases at V and 8 bases at J, leaving 4 bases unmatched. This CDR3 is CASSPGTGGEAFF. As DNA, the CDR3 is TGTGCCAGCAGTCCTGGGACAGGGGGAGAAGCTTTCTTT.

The chain employs TRBV19 and TRBJ2-1; D gene unclear. Trimming shortened V by 8 bases and J by 3 bases, and 5 bases separated the two germline ends. This CDR3 is built from 11 residues. Germline lookup yields CDR1 LNHDA and CDR2 SQIVND (reference sequence). Here the CDR3 reads CASVSYNEQFF. In DNA form, the CDR3 reads TGTGCCAGTGTTAGCTACAATGAGCAGTTCTTC.

The chain combines TRBV30 with TRBJ2-7; 7 bases line up with TRBD2. The CDR3 sequence is 15 residues long. V shed 2 bases, J shed 3 bases, and the junction held 10 bases outside the gene matches. Germline CDR1 GTSNPN, CDR2 SVGIG (reference sequence). CDR3 DNA: TGTGCCTGGAGTTGGGAGACTAGCTGGTTCTACGAGCAGTACTTC. Encoded protein: CAWSWETSWFYEQYF.

This clonotype was counted many times. J is TRBJ1-1 and V is TRBV12-3 or TRBV12-4, with a weak D call TRBD1 (5 bases). The CDR3 contains 13 residues. V was clipped by 6 bases and J by 1 base, with 9 bases between them. The CDR3 coding sequence is TGTGCCAGCAGAGGGACGGAGAACACTGAAGCTTTCTTT. This codes for CASRGTENTEAFF.

This clonotype was detected ten times or more. J is TRBJ2-1 and V is TRBV20-1, with D unresolved. CDR3 length: 14 amino acids. Trimming pared 0 bases from V and 3 bases from J, leaving 9 bases between. Germline assignment: CDR1 DFQATT and CDR2 SNEGSKA (reference sequence). CDR3 amino acids: CSARDELVYNEQFF. CDR3 in DNA: TGCAGTGCTAGAGACGAGCTAGTCTACAATGAGCAGTTCTTC.

This clonotype was observed a handful of times. The chain combines TRBV29-1 with TRBJ2-3; TRBD1 matches at 7 bases. The ends lost 7 bases at V and 1 base at J; junction bases unmatched: 2. The V gene's germline CDR1 is SQVTM and CDR2 ANQGSEA. CDR3 length: 12 residues. The CDR3 DNA is TGCAGCGGCACAGGGGGCACAGATACGCAGTATTTT. It is translated as CSGTGGTDTQYF.

The V gene is TRBV7-2, the J gene TRBJ2-4; D uncertain. Germline V lookup: CDR1 SGHTA, CDR2 FQGNSA. The CDR3 totals 14 residues. The V end was cut by 2 bases, the J end by 1 base, with 6 bases between. CDR3 amino acids: CASSLSKAKNIQYF. DNA of the CDR3: TGTGCCAGCAGCTTAAGCAAGGCCAAAAACATTCAGTACTTC. The full variable domain, rest sourced from reference TRBV7-2 and TRBJ2-4, is GAGVSQSPSNKVTEKGKDVELRCDPISGHTALYWYRQSLGQGLEFLIYFQGNSAPDKSGLPSDRFSAERTGGSVSTLTIQRTQQEDSAVYLCASSLSKAKNIQYFGAGTRLSVL.